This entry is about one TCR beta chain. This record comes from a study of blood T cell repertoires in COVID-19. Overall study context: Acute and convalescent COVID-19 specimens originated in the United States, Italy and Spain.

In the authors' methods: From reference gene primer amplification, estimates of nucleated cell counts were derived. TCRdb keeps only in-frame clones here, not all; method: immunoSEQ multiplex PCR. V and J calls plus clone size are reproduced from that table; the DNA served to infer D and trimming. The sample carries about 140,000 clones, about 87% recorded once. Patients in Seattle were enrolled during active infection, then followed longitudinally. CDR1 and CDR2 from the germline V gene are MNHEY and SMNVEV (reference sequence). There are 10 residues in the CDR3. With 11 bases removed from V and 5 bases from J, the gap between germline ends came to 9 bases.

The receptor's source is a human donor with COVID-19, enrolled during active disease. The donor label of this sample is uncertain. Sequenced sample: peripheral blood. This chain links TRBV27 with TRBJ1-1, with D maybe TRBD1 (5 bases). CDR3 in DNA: TGTGCCGGGGAGGGGACTGAAGCTTTCTTT. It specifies CAGEGTEAFF.